This T cell receptor beta chain was profiled in a study of cytomegalovirus exposure and HLA in healthy donors. Study-level results: According to a later analysis, most TCR beta chains associated with CMV appeared HLA-restricted. A later analysis showed TCR association rates differing by HLA locus, peaking at DRB1 and lowest at HLA-C.

This clone was detected a few times. Its specificity is unknown. V was trimmed by 0 bases and J by 1 base, leaving 6 bases between them. Germline lookup yields CDR1 KGHSH and CDR2 LQKENI. The CDR3 has 14 amino acids. Nominally healthy donors were sampled, though unrecorded immune exposures were likely. The PCR was carried out with 60 Vbeta primers and 13 Jbeta primers. Generated by immunoSEQ multiplex PCR, the TCRdb table keeps only in-frame clones and is missing some. The sample carries roughly 92,000 clones, around 8% recorded once. J is TRBJ2-5 and V is TRBV18; tentative D call: TRBD1 (5 bases). Sequencing was done on a sample of PBMCs. The sequence was collected from a man aged 50 to 60 in good health and CMV-seronegative. CDR3 loop: CASSPPGRQETQYF. Here the CDR3 DNA reads TGTGCCAGCTCACCACCGGGGCGCCAAGAGACCCAGTACTTC.